This T cell receptor (beta chain) comes out of a study of blood T cell repertoires in COVID-19. Under the authors' procedure: Amplifying reference gene primers gave estimates of nucleated cell counts. Assay used: immunoSEQ multiplex PCR; TCRdb lists only in-frame clones, some missing. Clone size and the V and J calls come from that table; the DNA yielded D and trimming. The data show 180,000 or so clones, about 90% seen once. The V gene's germline CDR1 is SGHAT and CDR2 FQNNGV. The CDR3 is 14 amino acids. V was clipped by 0 bases and J by 5 bases, with 10 bases between them. This clone occurred a few times.

The sequencing sample was made of peripheral blood. The chain links TRBV11-2 to TRBJ1-1, with a tentative D call TRBD1 (5 bases). The sequence was collected from a middle-aged man with active or convalescent COVID-19. The CDR3 is CASSLDPGRTEAFF. The CDR3 coding sequence is TGTGCCAGCAGCTTAGATCCAGGGAGGACTGAAGCTTTCTTT.